Each of the 6 T cell receptor beta chains below was sequenced from the same sample in a study of T cells expressing NK-cell markers. TCRdb reprocessed the 5' RACE reads, with one entry per CDR3 protein and no DNA. Its clone listing holds hundreds of thousands of distinct CDR3 sequences. The sample comprised blood T cells: a sorted CD56 or NKG2C T cell subset, CD4+ or CD8+ T cells, or bulk PBMC T cells (not recorded which). These receptors all stem from a woman aged 18 to 69 in good health.

The chain uses TRBV5-1 and TRBJ2-1; TCRdb outputs TRBD1, but without DNA this stays unchecked. CDR1 SGHRS and CDR2 YFSETQ come from the germline V gene. The CDR3 is 14 amino acids. CDR3 loop: CASSIGQGGNEQFF.

This chain's CDR3 is CASSQVTRGDTEAFF. The rearrangement joins TRBV4-3 to TRBJ1-1; TCRdb's D gene call, TRBD1, goes unchecked for lack of DNA. There are 15 residues in the CDR3. Germline CDR1 and CDR2: LGHNA and YSLEER.

The chain has TRBV28 and TRBJ1-1. This CDR3 is built from 13 residues. Germline V gene data show CDR1 as MDHEN and CDR2 as SYDVKM. The CDR3 here is CATKRDRITEAFF.

The gene calls are TRBV7-2 and TRBJ2-7; as DNA is missing, the TRBD2 call by TCRdb cannot be tested. This CDR3 is 12 amino acids long. In germline, CDR1 is SGHTA, CDR2 FQGNSA. This CDR3 reads CASSPGLIVQYF. The full variable domain, rest sourced from reference TRBV7-2 and TRBJ2-7, is GAGVSQSPSNKVTEKGKDVELRCDPISGHTALYWYRQSLGQGLEFLIYFQGNSAPDKSGLPSDRFSAERTGGSVSTLTIQRTQQEDSAVYLCASSPGLIVQYFGPGTRLTVT.

J is TRBJ2-7 and V is TRBV20-1; TCRdb selects TRBD2, and the lack of DNA leaves this call unchecked. Per germline, CDR1 DFQATT and CDR2 SNEGSKA (reference sequence). The CDR3 loop spans 14 amino acids. CDR3 sequence: CGARLAGGTYEQYF.

The chain is built from TRBV20-1 and TRBJ1-2; TCRdb lists TRBD1, though no DNA is available to test this call. Looked up from germline, CDR1 is DFQATT and CDR2 is SNEGSKA (reference sequence). The CDR3 runs to 15 residues. This chain's CDR3 is CSVPLGQGAGYGYTF.